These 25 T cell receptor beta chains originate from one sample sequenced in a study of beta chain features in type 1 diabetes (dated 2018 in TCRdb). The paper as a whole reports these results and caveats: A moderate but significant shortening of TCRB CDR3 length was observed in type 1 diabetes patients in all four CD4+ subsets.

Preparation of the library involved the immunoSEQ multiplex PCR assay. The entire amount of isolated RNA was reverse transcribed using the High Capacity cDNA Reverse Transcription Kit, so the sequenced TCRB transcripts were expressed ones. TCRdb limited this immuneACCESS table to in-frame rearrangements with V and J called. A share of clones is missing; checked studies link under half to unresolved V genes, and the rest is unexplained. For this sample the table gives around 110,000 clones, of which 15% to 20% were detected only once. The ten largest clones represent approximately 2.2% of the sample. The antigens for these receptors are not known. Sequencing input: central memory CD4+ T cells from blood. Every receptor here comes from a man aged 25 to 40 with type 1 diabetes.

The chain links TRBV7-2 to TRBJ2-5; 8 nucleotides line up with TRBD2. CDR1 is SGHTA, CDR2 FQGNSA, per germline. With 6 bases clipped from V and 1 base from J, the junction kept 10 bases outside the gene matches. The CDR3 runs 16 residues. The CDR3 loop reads CASSLSGGLLQETQYF. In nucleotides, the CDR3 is TGTGCCAGCAGTCTCAGCGGGGGTCTACTCCAAGAGACCCAGTACTTC.

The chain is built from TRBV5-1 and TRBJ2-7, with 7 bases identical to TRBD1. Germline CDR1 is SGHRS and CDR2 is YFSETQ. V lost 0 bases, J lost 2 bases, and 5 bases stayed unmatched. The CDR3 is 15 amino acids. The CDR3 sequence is CASSLERTGAYEQYF. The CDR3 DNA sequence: TGCGCCAGCAGCTTGGAGCGGACAGGAGCCTACGAGCAGTACTTC. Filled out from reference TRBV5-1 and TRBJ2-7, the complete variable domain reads KAGVTQTPRYLIKTRGQQVTLSCSPISGHRSVSWYQQTPGQGLQFLFEYFSETQRNKGNFPGRFSGRQFSNSRSEMNVSTLELGDSALYLCASSLERTGAYEQYFGPGTRLTVT.

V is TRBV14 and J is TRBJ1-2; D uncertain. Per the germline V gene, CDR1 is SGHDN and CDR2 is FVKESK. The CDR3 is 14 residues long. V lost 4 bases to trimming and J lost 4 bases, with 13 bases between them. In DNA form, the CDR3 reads TGTGCCAGCAGCCCTAGGACGGATTCCTATGGCTACACCTTC. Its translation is CASSPRTDSYGYTF.

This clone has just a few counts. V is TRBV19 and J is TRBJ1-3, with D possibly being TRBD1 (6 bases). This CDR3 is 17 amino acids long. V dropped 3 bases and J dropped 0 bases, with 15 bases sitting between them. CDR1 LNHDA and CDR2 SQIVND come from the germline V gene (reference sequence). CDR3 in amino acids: CASSISGHRSSGNTIYF. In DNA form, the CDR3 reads TGTGCCAGTAGTATCTCGGGACACCGAAGCTCTGGAAACACCATATATTTT.

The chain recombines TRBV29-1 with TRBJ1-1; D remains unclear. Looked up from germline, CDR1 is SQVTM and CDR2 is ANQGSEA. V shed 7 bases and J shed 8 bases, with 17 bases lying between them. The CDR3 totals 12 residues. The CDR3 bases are TGCAGCGCCAGTCGAGATAAGACCGAAGCTTTCTTT. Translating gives CSASRDKTEAFF.

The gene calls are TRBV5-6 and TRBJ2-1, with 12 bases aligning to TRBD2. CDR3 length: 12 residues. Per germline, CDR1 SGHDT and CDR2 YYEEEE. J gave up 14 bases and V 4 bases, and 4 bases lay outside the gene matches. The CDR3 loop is CASSTGLAGEFF. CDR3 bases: TGTGCCAGCAGCACGGGACTAGCGGGCGAGTTCTTC. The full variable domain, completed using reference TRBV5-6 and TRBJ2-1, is DAGVTQSPTHLIKTRGQQVTLRCSPKSGHDTVSWYQQALGQGPQFIFQYYEEEERQRGNFPDRFSGHQFPNYSSELNVNALLLGDSALYLCASSTGLAGEFFGPGTRLTVL.

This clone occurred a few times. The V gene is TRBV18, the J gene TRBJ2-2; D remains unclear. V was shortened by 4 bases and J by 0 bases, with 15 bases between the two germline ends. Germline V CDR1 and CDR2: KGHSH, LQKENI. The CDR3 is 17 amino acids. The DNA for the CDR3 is TGTGCCAGCTCACAACCAATCGCACAGACGAACACCGGGGAGCTGTTTTTT. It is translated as CASSQPIAQTNTGELFF.

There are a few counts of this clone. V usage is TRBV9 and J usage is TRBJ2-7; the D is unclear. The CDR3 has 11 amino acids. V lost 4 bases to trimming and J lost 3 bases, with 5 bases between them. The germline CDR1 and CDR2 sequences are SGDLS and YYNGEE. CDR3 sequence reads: CASSPNYEQYF. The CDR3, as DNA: TGTGCCAGCAGCCCTAACTACGAGCAGTACTTC.

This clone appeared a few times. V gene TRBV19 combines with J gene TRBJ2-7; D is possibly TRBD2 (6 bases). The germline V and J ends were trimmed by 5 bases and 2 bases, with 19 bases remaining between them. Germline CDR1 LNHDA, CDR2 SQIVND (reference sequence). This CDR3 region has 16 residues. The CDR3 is CASSLAGGDLPYEQYF. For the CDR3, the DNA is TGTGCCAGTAGTTTAGCAGGAGGGGACTTGCCCTACGAGCAGTACTTC.

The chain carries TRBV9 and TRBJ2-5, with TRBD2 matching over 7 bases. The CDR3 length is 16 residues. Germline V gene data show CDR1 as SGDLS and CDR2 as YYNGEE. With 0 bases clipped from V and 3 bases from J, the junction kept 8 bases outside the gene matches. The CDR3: CASSVVRTRNEETQYF. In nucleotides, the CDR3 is TGTGCCAGCAGCGTAGTTAGGACTAGAAATGAAGAGACCCAGTACTTC.

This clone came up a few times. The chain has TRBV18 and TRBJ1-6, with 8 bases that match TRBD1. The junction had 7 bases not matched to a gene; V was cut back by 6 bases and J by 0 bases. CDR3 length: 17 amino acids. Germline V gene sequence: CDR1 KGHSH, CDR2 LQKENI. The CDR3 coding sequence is TGTGCCAGCTCCTCGGACAGGGTGAGCTCCTATAATTCACCCCTCCACTTT. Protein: CASSSDRVSSYNSPLHF.

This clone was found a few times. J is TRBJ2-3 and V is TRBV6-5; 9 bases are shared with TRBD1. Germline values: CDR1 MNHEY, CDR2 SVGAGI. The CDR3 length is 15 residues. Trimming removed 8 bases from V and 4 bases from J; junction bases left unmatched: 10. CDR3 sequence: CASQRGGTGSDTQYF. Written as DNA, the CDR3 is TGTGCCAGCCAACGGGGCGGGACAGGGTCAGATACGCAGTATTTT.

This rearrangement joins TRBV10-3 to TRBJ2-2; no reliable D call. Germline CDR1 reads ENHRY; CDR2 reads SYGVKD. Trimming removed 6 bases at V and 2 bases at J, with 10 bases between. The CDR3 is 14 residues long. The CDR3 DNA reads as TGTGCCATCAGGACCGGGTACAACACCGGGGAGCTGTTTTTT. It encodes CAIRTGYNTGELFF.

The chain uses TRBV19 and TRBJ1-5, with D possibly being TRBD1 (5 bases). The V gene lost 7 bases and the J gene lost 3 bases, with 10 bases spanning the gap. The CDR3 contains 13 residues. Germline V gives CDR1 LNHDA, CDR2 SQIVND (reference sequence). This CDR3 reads CASTRGYNQPQHF. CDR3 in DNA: TGTGCCAGTACAAGGGGTTACAATCAGCCCCAGCATTTT.

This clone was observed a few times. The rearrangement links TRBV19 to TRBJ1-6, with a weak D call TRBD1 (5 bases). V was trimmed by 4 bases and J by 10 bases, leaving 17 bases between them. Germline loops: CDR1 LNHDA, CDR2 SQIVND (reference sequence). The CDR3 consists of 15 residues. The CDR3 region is CASSKGLLGSSPLHF. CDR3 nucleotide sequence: TGTGCCAGTAGTAAGGGACTCCTTGGGAGCTCACCCCTCCACTTT.

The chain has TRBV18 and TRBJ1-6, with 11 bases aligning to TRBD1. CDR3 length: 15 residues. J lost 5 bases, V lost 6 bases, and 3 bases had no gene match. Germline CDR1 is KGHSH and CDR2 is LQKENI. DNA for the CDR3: TGTGCCAGCTCTCCGGGACAGGGGGATAATTCACCCCTCCACTTT. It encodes CASSPGQGDNSPLHF.

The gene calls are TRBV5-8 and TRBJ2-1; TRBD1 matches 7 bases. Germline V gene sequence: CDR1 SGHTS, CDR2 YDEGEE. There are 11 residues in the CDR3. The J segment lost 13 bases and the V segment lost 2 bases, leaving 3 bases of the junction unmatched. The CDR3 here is CASSFDRAQFF. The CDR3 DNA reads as TGTGCCAGCAGCTTTGACAGGGCCCAGTTCTTC. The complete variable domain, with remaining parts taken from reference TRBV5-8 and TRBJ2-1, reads EAGVTQSPTHLIKTRGQQATLRCSPISGHTSVYWYQQALGLGLQFLLWYDEGEERNRGNFPPRFSGRQFPNYSSELNVNALELEDSALYLCASSFDRAQFFGPGTRLTVL.

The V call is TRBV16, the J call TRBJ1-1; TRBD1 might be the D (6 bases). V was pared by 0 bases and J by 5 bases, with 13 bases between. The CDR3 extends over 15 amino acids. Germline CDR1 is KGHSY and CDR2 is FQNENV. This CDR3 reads CASSQSSVRGTEAFF. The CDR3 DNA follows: TGTGCCAGCAGCCAATCGAGCGTCAGGGGAACTGAAGCTTTCTTT.

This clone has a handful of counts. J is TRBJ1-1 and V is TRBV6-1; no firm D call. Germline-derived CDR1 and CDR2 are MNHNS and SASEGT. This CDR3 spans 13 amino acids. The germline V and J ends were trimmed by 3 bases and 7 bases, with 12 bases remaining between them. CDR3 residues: CASSDPVSREAFF. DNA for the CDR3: TGTGCCAGCAGTGATCCGGTCTCTCGTGAAGCTTTCTTT.

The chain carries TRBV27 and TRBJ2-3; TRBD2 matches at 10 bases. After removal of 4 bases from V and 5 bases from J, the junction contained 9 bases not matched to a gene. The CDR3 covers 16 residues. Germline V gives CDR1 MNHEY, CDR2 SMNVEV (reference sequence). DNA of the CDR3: TGTGCCAGCAGTTCGCTCCAGCGGGGGGGCGGAGATACGCAGTATTTT. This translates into CASSSLQRGGGDTQYF.

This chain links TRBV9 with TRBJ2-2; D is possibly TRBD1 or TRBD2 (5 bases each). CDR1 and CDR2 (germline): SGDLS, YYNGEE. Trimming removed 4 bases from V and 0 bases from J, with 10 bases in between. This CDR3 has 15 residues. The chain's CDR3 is CASSPGTANTGELFF. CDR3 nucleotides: TGTGCCAGCAGCCCTGGGACGGCGAACACCGGGGAGCTGTTTTTT.

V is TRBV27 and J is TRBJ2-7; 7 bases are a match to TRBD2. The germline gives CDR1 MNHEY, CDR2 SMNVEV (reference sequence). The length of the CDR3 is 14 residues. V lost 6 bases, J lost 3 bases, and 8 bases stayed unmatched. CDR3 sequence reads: CASSRTRDHYEQYF. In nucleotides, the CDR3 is TGTGCCAGCAGCCGGACTAGGGACCACTACGAGCAGTACTTC.

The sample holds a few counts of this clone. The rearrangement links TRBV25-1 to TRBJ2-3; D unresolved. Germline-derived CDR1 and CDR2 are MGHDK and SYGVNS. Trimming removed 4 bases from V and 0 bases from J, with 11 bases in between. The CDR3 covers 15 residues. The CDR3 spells CASSGLYTSTDTQYF. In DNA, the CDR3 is TGTGCCAGCAGTGGCCTGTATACTAGCACAGATACGCAGTATTTT.

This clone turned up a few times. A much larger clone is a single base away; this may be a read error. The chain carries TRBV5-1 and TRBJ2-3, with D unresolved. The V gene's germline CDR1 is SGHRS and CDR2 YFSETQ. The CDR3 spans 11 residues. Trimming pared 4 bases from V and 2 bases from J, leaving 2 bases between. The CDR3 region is CASSDTDTQYF. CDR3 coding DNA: TGCGCCAGCAGCGACACAGATACGCAGTATTTT.

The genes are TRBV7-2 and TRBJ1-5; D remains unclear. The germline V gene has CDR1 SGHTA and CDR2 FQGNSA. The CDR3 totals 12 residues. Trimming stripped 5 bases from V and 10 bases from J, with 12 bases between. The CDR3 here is CASSIPPGPQHF. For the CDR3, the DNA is TGTGCCAGCAGCATTCCGCCCGGTCCCCAGCATTTT.